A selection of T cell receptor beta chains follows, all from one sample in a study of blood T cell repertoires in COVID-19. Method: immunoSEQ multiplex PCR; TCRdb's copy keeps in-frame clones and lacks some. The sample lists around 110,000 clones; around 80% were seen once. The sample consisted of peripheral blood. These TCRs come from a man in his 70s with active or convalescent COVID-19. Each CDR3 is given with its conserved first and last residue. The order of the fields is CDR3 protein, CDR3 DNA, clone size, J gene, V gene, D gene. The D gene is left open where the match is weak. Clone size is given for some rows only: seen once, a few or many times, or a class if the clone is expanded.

CDR3aa: CASSVASNSYEQYF
CDR3nt: TGTGCCAGCAGCGTAGCGTCTAACTCCTACGAGCAGTACTTC
abundance: .
j_gene: TRBJ2-7
v_gene: TRBV9
d_gene: .

CDR3aa: CASSPPSQDTQYF
CDR3nt: TGTGCCAGCTCACCACCTTCCCAAGATACGCAGTATTTT
abundance: .
j_gene: TRBJ2-3
v_gene: TRBV18
d_gene: .

CDR3aa: CATSVGWEYNEQFF
CDR3nt: TGTGCCACCAGTGTGGGGTGGGAGTACAATGAGCAGTTCTTC
abundance: .
j_gene: TRBJ2-1
v_gene: TRBV24-1
d_gene: .

CDR3aa: CASTRNTGELFF
CDR3nt: TGCGCCAGCACCAGGAACACCGGGGAGCTGTTTTTT
abundance: .
j_gene: TRBJ2-2
v_gene: TRBV10-1
d_gene: .

CDR3aa: CAISEIQGRGDEQYF
CDR3nt: TGTGCCATCAGTGAGATTCAGGGCAGGGGTGACGAGCAGTACTTC
abundance: .
j_gene: TRBJ2-7
v_gene: TRBV10-3
d_gene: .

CDR3aa: CASSDEGFYEQFF
CDR3nt: TGTGCCAGTAGTGATGAGGGTTTCTATGAGCAGTTCTTC
abundance: few
j_gene: TRBJ2-1
v_gene: TRBV19
d_gene: .

CDR3aa: CASRGQGAKEAFF
CDR3nt: TGTGCCAGCAGGGGACAGGGGGCTAAAGAAGCTTTCTTT
abundance: .
j_gene: TRBJ1-1
v_gene: TRBV6-5
d_gene: TRBD1

CDR3aa: CASSHRGTDTQYF
CDR3nt: TGTGCCAGCAGCCACAGGGGCACAGATACGCAGTATTTT
abundance: .
j_gene: TRBJ2-3
v_gene: TRBV7-8
d_gene: .

CDR3aa: CAWTTGLGVSTYEQYF
CDR3nt: TGTGCCTGGACCACAGGGCTGGGGGTGTCTACGTACGAGCAGTACTTC
abundance: many
j_gene: TRBJ2-7
v_gene: TRBV30
d_gene: .

CDR3aa: CASSLFRLAGGPPRGEQYF
CDR3nt: TGTGCCAGCAGCTTATTCCGGTTAGCGGGAGGGCCCCCGAGGGGGGAGCAGTACTTC
abundance: few
j_gene: TRBJ2-7
v_gene: TRBV7-4
d_gene: TRBD2

CDR3aa: CASNNRVAGYTF
CDR3nt: TGTGCCAGCAATAACCGGGTTGCTGGCTACACCTTC
abundance: .
j_gene: TRBJ1-2
v_gene: TRBV28
d_gene: .

CDR3aa: CASSPLGAENTEAFF
CDR3nt: TGTGCCAGCAGCCCCCTGGGGGCGGAGAACACTGAAGCTTTCTTT
abundance: .
j_gene: TRBJ1-1
v_gene: TRBV5-8
d_gene: .

CDR3aa: CASSFRTRQETQYF
CDR3nt: TGTGCCAGCAGTTTTCGGACACGCCAAGAGACCCAGTACTTC
abundance: .
j_gene: TRBJ2-5
v_gene: TRBV28
d_gene: .

CDR3aa: CASSESFSGTGYGYTF
CDR3nt: TGTGCCAGCAGTGAATCCTTTTCCGGGACAGGATATGGCTACACCTTC
abundance: .
j_gene: TRBJ1-2
v_gene: TRBV6-1
d_gene: TRBD1

CDR3aa: CASSLTTHEQFF
CDR3nt: TGCGCCAGCAGCTTGACAACACATGAGCAGTTCTTC
abundance: .
j_gene: TRBJ2-1
v_gene: TRBV5-1
d_gene: .

CDR3aa: CASSLGALVGGDTQYF
CDR3nt: TGTGCCAGCAGCTTGGGTGCTTTAGTCGGGGGGGATACGCAGTATTTT
abundance: once
j_gene: TRBJ2-3
v_gene: TRBV7-6
d_gene: TRBD2

CDR3aa: CASSPWGDQPQHF
CDR3nt: TGTGCCAGCAGCCCCTGGGGGGATCAGCCCCAGCATTTT
abundance: .
j_gene: TRBJ1-5
v_gene: TRBV6-2/TRBV6-3
d_gene: .

CDR3aa: CASSLDSTGARGYTF
CDR3nt: TGTGCCAGCAGCCTCGATTCCACAGGGGCGCGGGGCTACACCTTC
abundance: once
j_gene: TRBJ1-2
v_gene: TRBV5-6
d_gene: TRBD1

CDR3aa: CASSLAGDSWETQYF
CDR3nt: TGCGCCAGCAGCTTGGCTGGGGACAGTTGGGAGACCCAGTACTTC
abundance: .
j_gene: TRBJ2-5
v_gene: TRBV5-1
d_gene: TRBD1

CDR3aa: CASSIKGAITYNEQFF
CDR3nt: TGTGCCAGTAGTATTAAGGGGGCAATAACCTACAATGAGCAGTTCTTC
abundance: .
j_gene: TRBJ2-1
v_gene: TRBV19
d_gene: TRBD1

CDR3aa: CASSPEAGVKTDTQYF
CDR3nt: TGTGCCAGCAGCCCCGAAGCGGGGGTGAAAACAGATACGCAGTATTTT
abundance: .
j_gene: TRBJ2-3
v_gene: TRBV5-4
d_gene: TRBD2

CDR3aa: CASSELGEQFF
CDR3nt: TGTGCCAGCAGCGAACTAGGTGAGCAGTTCTTC
abundance: .
j_gene: TRBJ2-1
v_gene: TRBV12-3/TRBV12-4
d_gene: .

CDR3aa: CASSPRLAGGEYEQFF
CDR3nt: TGTGCCAGCAGCCCACGGCTAGCGGGGGGTGAATATGAGCAGTTCTTC
abundance: .
j_gene: TRBJ2-1
v_gene: TRBV7-2
d_gene: TRBD2

CDR3aa: CAIRSGTGNSPLHF
CDR3nt: TGTGCCATTCGTTCCGGGACAGGAAATTCACCCCTCCACTTT
abundance: .
j_gene: TRBJ1-6
v_gene: TRBV2
d_gene: TRBD1

CDR3aa: CASSSGLAGINEQFF
CDR3nt: TGTGCCAGCAGCTCCGGACTAGCGGGGATTAATGAGCAGTTCTTC
abundance: .
j_gene: TRBJ2-1
v_gene: TRBV11-1
d_gene: TRBD2

CDR3aa: CASSFDGIKNIQYF
CDR3nt: TGTGCCAGCAGCTTCGACGGGATAAAAAACATTCAGTACTTC
abundance: .
j_gene: TRBJ2-4
v_gene: TRBV7-8
d_gene: .

CDR3aa: CASSLAETQYF
CDR3nt: TGCGCCAGCAGCTTGGCGGAGACCCAGTACTTC
abundance: .
j_gene: TRBJ2-5
v_gene: TRBV5-1
d_gene: .

CDR3aa: CASKTTGGSDQPQHF
CDR3nt: TGTGCCAGTAAGACGACAGGGGGCTCCGATCAGCCCCAGCATTTT
abundance: .
j_gene: TRBJ1-5
v_gene: TRBV19
d_gene: TRBD1

CDR3aa: CASSQGRGQVQETQYF
CDR3nt: TGCGCCAGCAGCCAAGGGAGGGGGCAGGTCCAAGAGACCCAGTACTTC
abundance: few
j_gene: TRBJ2-5
v_gene: TRBV4-1
d_gene: .

CDR3aa: CASGRGGRGVANVLTF
CDR3nt: TGTGCCAGCGGCCGCGGGGGTCGAGGTGTAGCCAACGTCCTGACTTTC
abundance: few
j_gene: TRBJ2-6
v_gene: TRBV6-6
d_gene: TRBD2

CDR3aa: CASSLEGGRGTQYF
CDR3nt: TGTGCCAGCAGCTTAGAAGGGGGCCGAGGGACCCAGTACTTC
abundance: .
j_gene: TRBJ2-5
v_gene: TRBV11-2
d_gene: TRBD1

CDR3aa: CASSLVGSRGNRRNEQFF
CDR3nt: TGTGCCAGCAGCTTAGTCGGGTCCAGGGGGAACCGTCGGAATGAGCAGTTCTTC
abundance: once
j_gene: TRBJ2-1
v_gene: TRBV7-9
d_gene: TRBD1

CDR3aa: CASSPVRGNGYTF
CDR3nt: TGTGCCAGCAGCCCCGTCCGGGGGAATGGCTACACCTTC
abundance: many
j_gene: TRBJ1-2
v_gene: TRBV7-8
d_gene: .

CDR3aa: CASSRGDLEGTQYF
CDR3nt: TGTGCCAGTAGTCGCGGGGACCTAGAAGGAACCCAGTACTTC
abundance: .
j_gene: TRBJ2-5
v_gene: TRBV19
d_gene: .

CDR3aa: CASSLGGQGGVGLFF
CDR3nt: TGTGCCAGCAGCTTAGGGGGACAGGGAGGCGTCGGACTGTTTTTT
abundance: .
j_gene: TRBJ1-4
v_gene: TRBV11-2
d_gene: TRBD1

CDR3aa: CSASGGTYNEQFF
CDR3nt: TGCAGTGCTAGTGGCGGGACCTACAATGAGCAGTTCTTC
abundance: .
j_gene: TRBJ2-1
v_gene: TRBV20-1
d_gene: .

CDR3aa: CASSLDHINGYTF
CDR3nt: TGTGCCAGCAGCTTAGATCACATAAATGGCTACACCTTC
abundance: few
j_gene: TRBJ1-2
v_gene: TRBV7-2
d_gene: .

CDR3aa: CASSTMKGGFVGSFF
CDR3nt: TGTGCCAGCAGCACCATGAAAGGGGGCTTCGTTGGATCTTTCTTT
abundance: .
j_gene: TRBJ1-1
v_gene: TRBV28
d_gene: TRBD1

CDR3aa: CASSYSGGLEAFF
CDR3nt: TGTGCCAGCAGTTACTCCGGCGGACTTGAAGCTTTCTTT
abundance: .
j_gene: TRBJ1-1
v_gene: TRBV6-6
d_gene: .

CDR3aa: CASSLSTGGAVDTQYF
CDR3nt: TGTGCCAGCAGCTTGTCGACAGGGGGCGCGGTAGATACGCAGTATTTT
abundance: .
j_gene: TRBJ2-3
v_gene: TRBV5-8
d_gene: TRBD1

CDR3aa: CASSLDRHNTDTQYF
CDR3nt: TGCGCCAGCAGCTTGGACAGACACAACACAGATACGCAGTATTTT
abundance: .
j_gene: TRBJ2-3
v_gene: TRBV5-1
d_gene: .

CDR3aa: CATSPGTGDYEQYF
CDR3nt: TGTGCCACCAGTCCCGGGACAGGGGACTACGAGCAGTACTTC
abundance: once
j_gene: TRBJ2-7
v_gene: TRBV25-1
d_gene: TRBD1

CDR3aa: CASSFRVGGEAFF
CDR3nt: TGTGCCAGCAGCTTTAGAGTGGGGGGTGAAGCTTTCTTT
abundance: .
j_gene: TRBJ1-1
v_gene: TRBV7-2
d_gene: .

CDR3aa: CASRGQAINYGYTF
CDR3nt: TGTGCCAGCAGGGGACAGGCCATAAACTATGGCTACACCTTC
abundance: .
j_gene: TRBJ1-2
v_gene: TRBV27
d_gene: TRBD1

CDR3aa: CASSMGGVSGETQYF
CDR3nt: TGTGCCAGTAGTATGGGCGGGGTATCTGGAGAGACCCAGTACTTC
abundance: once
j_gene: TRBJ2-5
v_gene: TRBV19
d_gene: .

CDR3aa: CASSGGQGRETQYF
CDR3nt: TGCGCCAGCAGTGGGGGACAGGGGAGGGAGACCCAGTACTTC
abundance: .
j_gene: TRBJ2-5
v_gene: TRBV10-2
d_gene: TRBD1

CDR3aa: CASSRGLEGYEQYF
CDR3nt: TGTGCCAGCAGTAGGGGGCTCGAGGGCTACGAGCAGTACTTC
abundance: .
j_gene: TRBJ2-7
v_gene: TRBV6-5
d_gene: TRBD1

CDR3aa: CASSWTGGDGYTF
CDR3nt: TGTGCCAGCAGTTGGACAGGGGGAGATGGCTACACCTTC
abundance: .
j_gene: TRBJ1-2
v_gene: TRBV6-5
d_gene: TRBD1